This is a list of T cell receptor beta chains from one sample in a study of T cell repertoires in cytomegalovirus infection. Each CDR3 protein gets one entry after TCRdb re-called the reads with MiXCR. The sample consists of 350,000 to 400,000 distinct CDR3 sequences, nearly 35% of them appearing once. These receptors are not linked to any known antigen. The material was cultured PBMCs, obtained from culture after CMV antigen stimulation. The receptors derive from a human donor in good health (CMV status not recorded). Some clones in this sample may be carry-over from other donors' samples. CDR3s include the opening cysteine and the closing phenylalanine or tryptophan. The D gene is left open where the match is weak. Clone size, where shown, is once, few, many, or a class for clones that have expanded.

j_call d_call v_call clone_size cdr3_nt cdr3_aa
TRBJ2-6 NA TRBV6-1 NA TGTGCCAGCAGGTACATTGGGGCCAACGTCCTGACTTTC CASRYIGANVLTF
TRBJ1-1 NA TRBV29-1 NA TGCAGCGTCCGCCCGCGGGCTGGGGGTGAAGCTTTCTTT CSVRPRAGGEAFF
TRBJ2-1 TRBD2 TRBV24-1 NA TGTGCCACCAGTGACCAAGGACTAGCGGGAGGCTATGAGCAGTTCTTC CATSDQGLAGGYEQFF
TRBJ2-7 NA TRBV11-1 few TGTGCCAGCAGCTTAGACCGCATTTCCTACGAGCAGTACTTC CASSLDRISYEQYF
TRBJ2-1 NA TRBV6-2/TRBV6-3 NA TGTGCCAGCAGACGGACGGTCGCCTACAATGAGCAGTTCTTC CASRRTVAYNEQFF
TRBJ2-3 TRBD2 TRBV7-2 NA TGTGCCAGCAGCCAGAGAGCCCTAGCGGGAGTTGCGAGCACAGATTCGCAGTATTTT CASSQRALAGVASTDSQYF
TRBJ1-5 NA TRBV7-2 few TGTGCCAGCAGCTTAGATGGGACTAGTCGAAATCAGCCCCAGCATTTT CASSLDGTSRNQPQHF
TRBJ2-7 TRBD1 TRBV28 NA TGTGCCAGCAGGCACAGCAGGGGGCTTTCCTACGAGCAGTACTTC CASRHSRGLSYEQYF
TRBJ1-1 NA TRBV4-1 few TGCGCCAGCAGCCAAGAGGCAGGGATGTACACTGAAGCTTTCTTT CASSQEAGMYTEAFF
TRBJ2-1 TRBD1 TRBV6-2/TRBV6-3 NA TGTGCCAGCAGTTACAGAGGGGGCGGGTGGAATGAGCAGTTCTTC CASSYRGGGWNEQFF
TRBJ2-2 NA TRBV7-2 NA TGTGCCAGCAGCCCTCAAGCTAGCTTGAACACCGGGGAGCTGTTTTTT CASSPQASLNTGELFF
TRBJ1-1 NA TRBV7-2 NA TGTGCCAGCAGCCCCTCGGTGATTGACCTCGAAGCTTTCTTT CASSPSVIDLEAFF
TRBJ2-7 NA TRBV6-2/TRBV6-3 NA TGTGCCAGCAGTTACTATGCGCCGAGCTCCTACGAGCAGTACTTC CASSYYAPSSYEQYF
TRBJ1-1 TRBD1 TRBV4-2 few TGTGCCAGCAGCCATATGGGGACAGGGGGCGTGGACACTGAAGCTTTCTTT CASSHMGTGGVDTEAFF
TRBJ2-3 NA TRBV12-3/TRBV12-4 NA TGTGCCAGCACCCCAATAGGGAACACAGATACGCAGTATTTT CASTPIGNTDTQYF
TRBJ2-2 TRBD2 TRBV20-1 NA TGCAGTGCTAGAGTTAGCGGGAGGGTCGGCGGGGAGCTGTTTTTT CSARVSGRVGGELFF
TRBJ2-1 TRBD1 TRBV7-8 few TGTGCCAGCAGCGCAAACAGGGGGCGCCGGAATGAGCAGTTCTTC CASSANRGRRNEQFF
TRBJ2-1 TRBD1 TRBV7-6 few TGTGCCAGCAGCATTCCCGGGACAGCTACTCTCGTAGGGGTCTTC CASSIPGTATLVGVF
TRBJ2-2 TRBD1 TRBV4-3 NA TGCGCCAGCAGCCAAGAGTTACAGGGGGGAACCGGGGAGCTGTTTTTT CASSQELQGGTGELFF
TRBJ2-5 TRBD1 TRBV5-1 NA TGCGCCAGCAGCTTGATTGAAAGGAAGACAGGGAGCCGAGAGACCCAGTACTTC CASSLIERKTGSRETQYF
TRBJ2-1 NA TRBV5-1 few TGCGCCAGCAGCAACCGGGACACCAAAAACAATGAGCAGTTCTTC CASSNRDTKNNEQFF
TRBJ2-7 NA TRBV3-1 NA TGTGCCAGCAGCAGGGGAGACGGCGAGCAGTACTTC CASSRGDGEQYF
TRBJ2-3 TRBD2 TRBV28 few TGTGCCAGCAGTTGGACCGGGACTAGGAGGTATTTT CASSWTGTRRYF
TRBJ2-7 NA TRBV12-3/TRBV12-4 NA TGTGCCAGCAGTTTTCTGGGGTCAAGCGAGCAGTACTTC CASSFLGSSEQYF
TRBJ2-1 TRBD2 TRBV7-2 NA TGTGCCAGCAGCTCACCGGGACTAGCTAGGGCTGAGCAGTTCTTC CASSSPGLARAEQFF
TRBJ1-1 NA TRBV27 NA TGTGCCAGCATAGGCGGGGGCTTAACTGAAGCTTTCTTT CASIGGGLTEAFF
TRBJ1-2 NA TRBV4-3 NA TGCGCCAGCAGCCTAAGCCCCCTTGGGGGCTACACCTTC CASSLSPLGGYTF
TRBJ2-5 NA TRBV18 NA TGTGCCAGCTCACCAACCCTACAGAAAGGAGAGACCCAGTACTTC CASSPTLQKGETQYF
TRBJ2-1 NA TRBV20-1 NA TGCAGTGCCGGGAAACCAAACAATGAGCAGTTCTTC CSAGKPNNEQFF
TRBJ2-3 TRBD2 TRBV10-3 few TGTGCCATCGGGGCTAGCGGAACAGATACGCAGTATTTT CAIGASGTDTQYF
TRBJ2-3 TRBD2 TRBV6-2/TRBV6-3 NA TGTGCCAGCAGACCCCCCGAGGCGGGAGGGCCATCGGGTACGCAGTATTTT CASRPPEAGGPSGTQYF
TRBJ1-2 NA TRBV10-2 few TGCGCCAGCACCGACAGTAACTATGGCTACACCTTC CASTDSNYGYTF
TRBJ2-3 NA TRBV20-1 few TGCAGTGCTAGGGCCTATGGTAGCACAGATACGCAGTATTTT CSARAYGSTDTQYF